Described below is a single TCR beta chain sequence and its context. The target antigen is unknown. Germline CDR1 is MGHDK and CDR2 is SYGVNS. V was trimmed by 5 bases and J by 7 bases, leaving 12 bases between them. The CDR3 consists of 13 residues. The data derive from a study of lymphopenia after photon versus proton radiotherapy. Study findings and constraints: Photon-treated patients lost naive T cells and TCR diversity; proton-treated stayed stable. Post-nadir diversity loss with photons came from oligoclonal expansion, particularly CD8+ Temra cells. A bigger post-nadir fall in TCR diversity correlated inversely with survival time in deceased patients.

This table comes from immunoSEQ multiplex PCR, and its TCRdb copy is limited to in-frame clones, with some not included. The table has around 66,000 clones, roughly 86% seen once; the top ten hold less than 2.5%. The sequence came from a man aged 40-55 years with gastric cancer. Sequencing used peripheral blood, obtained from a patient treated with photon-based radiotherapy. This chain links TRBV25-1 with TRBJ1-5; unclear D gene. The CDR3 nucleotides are TGTGCCAGCAGTATGGGCTTTAGGCAGCCCCAGCATTTT. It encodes CASSMGFRQPQHF.